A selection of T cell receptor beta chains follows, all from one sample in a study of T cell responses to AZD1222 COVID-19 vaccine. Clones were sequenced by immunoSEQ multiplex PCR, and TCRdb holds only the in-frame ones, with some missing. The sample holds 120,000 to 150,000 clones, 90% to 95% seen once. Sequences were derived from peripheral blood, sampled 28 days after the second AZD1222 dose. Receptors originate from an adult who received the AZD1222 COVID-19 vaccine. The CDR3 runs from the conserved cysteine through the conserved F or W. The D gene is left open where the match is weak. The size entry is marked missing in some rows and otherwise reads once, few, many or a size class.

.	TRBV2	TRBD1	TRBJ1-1	TGTGCCAGCAGTGATCAGGGGGCGAACACTGAAGCTTTCTTT	CASSDQGANTEAFF
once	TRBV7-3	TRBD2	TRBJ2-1	TGTGCCAGCAGCAGAACTAGCGGGGAAAGGGGTGAGCAGTTCTTC	CASSRTSGERGEQFF
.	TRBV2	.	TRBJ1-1	TGTGCCAGCCACTACAGGCAGGGTGGGACTGAAGCTTTCTTT	CASHYRQGGTEAFF
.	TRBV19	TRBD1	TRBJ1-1	TGTGCCAGTACGACAACAGGGGATGACACTGAAGCTTTCTTT	CASTTTGDDTEAFF
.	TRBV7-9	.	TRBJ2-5	TGTGCCAGCAGCTTCGTCCGGGGCCAAGAGACCCAGTACTTC	CASSFVRGQETQYF
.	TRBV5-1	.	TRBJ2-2	TGCGCCAGCAGCTTCCCAGGGGCGAGCACCGGGGAGCTGTTTTTT	CASSFPGASTGELFF
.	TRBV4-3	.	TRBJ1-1	TGCGCCAGCAGCCAAGGGCCGGAGGGAATGAACACTGAAGCTTTCTTT	CASSQGPEGMNTEAFF
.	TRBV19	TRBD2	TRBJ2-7	TGTGCCAGTAGTCACAGCGGGGGGGCCTACGAGCAGTACTTC	CASSHSGGAYEQYF
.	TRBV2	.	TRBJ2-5	TGTGCCAGCAGCGTCTCGACTGGGAGAGAGGAGACCCAGTACTTC	CASSVSTGREETQYF
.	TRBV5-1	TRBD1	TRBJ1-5	TGCGCCAGCAGCCCCACGACAGGGTATAGCAATCAGCCCCAGCATTTT	CASSPTTGYSNQPQHF
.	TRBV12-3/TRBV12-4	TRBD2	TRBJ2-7	TGTGCCAGCAACCTGGGAGGGGCGGGCGAGCAGTACTTC	CASNLGGAGEQYF
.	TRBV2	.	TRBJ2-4	TGTGCCAGCGGGCGCGGGATGCTAGCCAAAAACATTCAGTACTTC	CASGRGMLAKNIQYF
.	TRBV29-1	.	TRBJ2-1	TGCAGCGTTGAAGGACAGAATGAGCAGTTCTTC	CSVEGQNEQFF
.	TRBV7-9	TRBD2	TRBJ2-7	TGTGCCAGCAGCTTCCGACTAGCGGACAGTAGCTCCTACGAGCAGTACTTC	CASSFRLADSSSYEQYF
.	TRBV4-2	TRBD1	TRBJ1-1	TGTGCCAGCAGCCAAGAACCGACAGGGAGGATCGAAGCTTTCTTT	CASSQEPTGRIEAFF
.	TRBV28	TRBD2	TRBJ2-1	TGTGCCAGCAGTTCCCTCAACACCCAGCGGGAGGCCCAGTTCTTC	CASSSLNTQREAQFF
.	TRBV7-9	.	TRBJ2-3	TGTGCCAGCAGCTTAGGGGCATCGTACGGCACAGATACGCAGTATTTT	CASSLGASYGTDTQYF
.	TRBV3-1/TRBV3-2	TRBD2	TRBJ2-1	TGTGCCAGCAGCCAGGGGGGGGTTACGGGTTGCGGTAGGACCTACAATGAGCAGTTCTTC	CASSQGGVTGCGRTYNEQFF
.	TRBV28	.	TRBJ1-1	TGTGCCAGCAGTTTACGAAGCAGGAACACTGAAGCTTTCTTT	CASSLRSRNTEAFF
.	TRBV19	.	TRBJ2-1	TGTGCCAGTAGTATAGATCTTTCGGGTCTTTCCTCCTACAATGAGCAGTTCTTC	CASSIDLSGLSSYNEQFF
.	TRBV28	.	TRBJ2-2	TGTGCCAGCAGTCCCCCGGGACTCTACACCGGGGAGCTGTTTTTT	CASSPPGLYTGELFF
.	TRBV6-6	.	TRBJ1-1	TGTGCCAGCAGTTACTCGATGAGGGTTGACACTGAAGCTTTCTTT	CASSYSMRVDTEAFF
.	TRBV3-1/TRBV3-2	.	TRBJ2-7	TGTGCCAGCAGCCCCCCCTTAGCGGCTGGTGTGTACGAGCAGTACTTC	CASSPPLAAGVYEQYF
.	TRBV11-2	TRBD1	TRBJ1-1	TGTGCCAGCAGTTTCCACGTTTATGGACAGGGACCAAACAATGAAGCTTTCTTT	CASSFHVYGQGPNNEAFF
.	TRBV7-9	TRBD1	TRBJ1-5	TGTGCCAGCAGCTTCACAGGGGGCGCTGGGTTCGGTCAGCCCCAGCATTTT	CASSFTGGAGFGQPQHF
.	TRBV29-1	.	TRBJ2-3	TGCAGCGTTGACCTCACCGGACGCACAGATACGCAGTATTTT	CSVDLTGRTDTQYF
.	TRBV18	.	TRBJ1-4	TGTGCCAGCTCACCGTCTATAGCAACTAATGAAAAACTGTTTTTT	CASSPSIATNEKLFF
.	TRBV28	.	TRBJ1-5	TGTGCCAGCAGGGGGCCAAATCAGCCCCAGCATTTT	CASRGPNQPQHF
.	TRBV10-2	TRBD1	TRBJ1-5	TGCGCCAGCAGTGACCCGGGACAGGGGGATCAGCCCCAGCATTTT	CASSDPGQGDQPQHF
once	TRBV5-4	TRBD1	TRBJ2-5	TGTGCCAGCAGCCCAGGGGGAGCGGAAGAGACCCAGTACTTC	CASSPGGAEETQYF
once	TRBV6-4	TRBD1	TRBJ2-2	TGTGCCAGCTCGGTCGGGACAGGGGCCGGGGAGCTGTTTTTT	CASSVGTGAGELFF
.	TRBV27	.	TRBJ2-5	TGTGCCAGCAGCGCGAGATACAGGACCCTGGAAAAGGATGAGACCCAGTACTTC	CASSARYRTLEKDETQYF
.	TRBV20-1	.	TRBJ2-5	TGCAGTGCTAGAATAAGAGAGACCCAGTACTTC	CSARIRETQYF